These T cell receptor beta chains were read from a single sample in a study of T-cell memory formation after mild COVID-19. Each CDR3 protein is one row after TCRdb ran MiXCR on the 5' RACE reads. The sample contains about 170,000 distinct CDR3 sequences, 10% to 15% of which appear only once. Source material: PBMCs or a T cell subset sorted from them (not recorded which). These receptors all stem from a man aged 18-30 years who had mild COVID-19 (a few samples of this study predate the infection). Cell type and time point are not known. Both conserved end residues are part of each CDR3. Each record gives: J gene, clone size, D gene, V gene, CDR3 protein, CDR3 DNA. A D gene is named only where the DNA matches it firmly. The listing skips clone size in some rows; elsewhere it reads once, few, many or a size class.

j_gene: TRBJ2-2; abundance: NA; d_gene: TRBD1; v_gene: TRBV20-1; CDR3aa: CSARTGTNTGELFF; CDR3nt: TGCAGTGCTAGGACAGGGACGAACACCGGGGAGCTGTTTTTT
j_gene: TRBJ1-3; abundance: few; d_gene: NA; v_gene: TRBV6-6; CDR3aa: CASSWSNRPSGNTIYF; CDR3nt: TGTGCCAGCAGTTGGTCGAACAGACCCTCTGGAAACACCATATATTTT
j_gene: TRBJ1-4; abundance: many; d_gene: NA; v_gene: TRBV5-1; CDR3aa: CASSLAGSTNEKLFF; CDR3nt: TGCGCCAGCAGCTTGGCCGGATCGACTAATGAAAAACTGTTTTTT
j_gene: TRBJ2-7; abundance: NA; d_gene: NA; v_gene: TRBV19; CDR3aa: CAIPPTHAEQYF; CDR3nt: TGTGCCATCCCCCCGACTCACGCCGAGCAGTACTTC
j_gene: TRBJ2-7; abundance: NA; d_gene: TRBD1; v_gene: TRBV9; CDR3aa: CASSVAGGAGSYEQYF; CDR3nt: TGTGCCAGCAGCGTAGCAGGGGGCGCGGGCTCCTACGAGCAGTACTTC
j_gene: TRBJ1-1; abundance: NA; d_gene: NA; v_gene: TRBV6-5; CDR3aa: CASSYGWLGNTEAFF; CDR3nt: TGTGCCAGCAGTTATGGGTGGTTGGGGAACACTGAAGCTTTCTTT
j_gene: TRBJ1-2; abundance: few; d_gene: TRBD1; v_gene: TRBV9; CDR3aa: CASSVAGQGDYGYTF; CDR3nt: TGTGCCAGCAGCGTAGCCGGACAGGGGGACTATGGCTACACCTTC
j_gene: TRBJ2-5; abundance: many; d_gene: NA; v_gene: TRBV7-3; CDR3aa: CASSPGRGRMTQYF; CDR3nt: TGTGCCAGCAGCCCCGGGAGGGGGCGGATGACCCAGTACTTC
j_gene: TRBJ2-3; abundance: NA; d_gene: TRBD2; v_gene: TRBV24-1; CDR3aa: CATSDWGGGGDTDTQYF; CDR3nt: TGTGCCACCAGTGATTGGGGAGGCGGGGGAGACACAGATACGCAGTATTTT
j_gene: TRBJ2-2; abundance: few; d_gene: TRBD1; v_gene: TRBV5-1; CDR3aa: CASSLAGQGNGELFF; CDR3nt: TGCGCCAGCAGCTTGGCGGGACAGGGAAACGGGGAGCTGTTTTTT
j_gene: TRBJ1-5; abundance: few; d_gene: TRBD1; v_gene: TRBV5-1; CDR3aa: CASSLQGARNQPQHF; CDR3nt: TGCGCCAGCAGCTTACAGGGGGCTCGCAATCAGCCCCAGCATTTT
j_gene: TRBJ2-3; abundance: NA; d_gene: TRBD1; v_gene: TRBV7-2; CDR3aa: CASSPRGPTDTQYF; CDR3nt: TGTGCCAGCAGCCCAAGGGGGCCCACAGATACGCAGTATTTT
j_gene: TRBJ2-7; abundance: NA; d_gene: NA; v_gene: TRBV7-2; CDR3aa: CASSLSLGSEQYF; CDR3nt: TGTGCCAGCAGCTTATCCTTGGGGTCCGAGCAGTACTTC
j_gene: TRBJ2-2; abundance: few; d_gene: NA; v_gene: TRBV7-9; CDR3aa: CASTETNTGELFF; CDR3nt: TGTGCCAGCACAGAGACGAACACCGGGGAGCTGTTTTTT
j_gene: TRBJ2-5; abundance: many; d_gene: TRBD2; v_gene: TRBV9; CDR3aa: CASSVGTSDQETQYF; CDR3nt: TGTGCCAGCAGCGTGGGGACTAGCGACCAAGAGACCCAGTACTTC
j_gene: TRBJ1-2; abundance: NA; d_gene: TRBD1; v_gene: TRBV7-2; CDR3aa: CASSLGQLYYGYTF; CDR3nt: TGTGCCAGCAGTCTGGGACAGCTGTATTATGGCTACACCTTC
j_gene: TRBJ2-2; abundance: NA; d_gene: TRBD2; v_gene: TRBV4-1; CDR3aa: CASSQDLDSSGGPNTGELFF; CDR3nt: TGCGCCAGCAGCCAAGATCTCGATTCTAGCGGGGGGCCTAACACCGGGGAGCTGTTTTTT
j_gene: TRBJ2-3; abundance: few; d_gene: TRBD1; v_gene: TRBV14; CDR3aa: CASSHPSGGTDTQYF; CDR3nt: TGTGCCAGCAGCCATCCGTCAGGGGGAACAGATACGCAGTATTTT
j_gene: TRBJ1-1; abundance: few; d_gene: NA; v_gene: TRBV5-1; CDR3aa: CASSSTVTTEAFF; CDR3nt: TGCGCCAGCAGCTCGACGGTCACCACTGAAGCTTTCTTT
j_gene: TRBJ2-1; abundance: NA; d_gene: TRBD2; v_gene: TRBV7-2; CDR3aa: CASSLVSSGERQFF; CDR3nt: TGTGCCAGCAGCTTAGTTTCTAGCGGGGAGCGGCAGTTCTTC
j_gene: TRBJ2-1; abundance: few; d_gene: NA; v_gene: TRBV4-2; CDR3aa: CASSQEGEYNEQFF; CDR3nt: TGTGCCAGCAGCCAAGAGGGGGAGTACAATGAGCAGTTCTTC
j_gene: TRBJ1-5; abundance: NA; d_gene: TRBD1; v_gene: TRBV11-2; CDR3aa: CASSLDTGGNQPQHF; CDR3nt: TGTGCCAGCAGCTTAGATACAGGGGGCAATCAGCCCCAGCATTTT
j_gene: TRBJ1-1; abundance: NA; d_gene: NA; v_gene: TRBV29-1; CDR3aa: CSEIPPNTEAFF; CDR3nt: TGCAGCGAGATTCCTCCGAACACTGAAGCTTTCTTT
j_gene: TRBJ2-2; abundance: few; d_gene: TRBD2; v_gene: TRBV7-2; CDR3aa: CASSPRGSGGTTGELFF; CDR3nt: TGTGCCAGCAGCCCTAGGGGGAGCGGGGGGACCACCGGGGAGCTGTTTTTT
j_gene: TRBJ2-2; abundance: few; d_gene: NA; v_gene: TRBV20-1; CDR3aa: CSAVTPGTGELFF; CDR3nt: TGCAGTGCAGTTACTCCGGGCACCGGGGAGCTGTTTTTT
j_gene: TRBJ1-4; abundance: few; d_gene: NA; v_gene: TRBV6-5; CDR3aa: CASSGVWAGEKLFF; CDR3nt: TGTGCCAGCAGCGGGGTATGGGCTGGGGAAAAACTGTTTTTT
j_gene: TRBJ2-1; abundance: NA; d_gene: TRBD1; v_gene: TRBV20-1; CDR3aa: CSARPPGTGFSEQFF; CDR3nt: TGCAGTGCTAGACCTCCCGGGACAGGGTTTAGTGAGCAGTTCTTC
j_gene: TRBJ1-1; abundance: few; d_gene: NA; v_gene: TRBV3-1; CDR3aa: CASSQLGNTEAFF; CDR3nt: TGTGCCAGCAGCCAACTGGGGAACACTGAAGCTTTCTTT
j_gene: TRBJ1-5; abundance: many; d_gene: NA; v_gene: TRBV5-1; CDR3aa: CASSFFPQPQHF; CDR3nt: TGCGCCAGCAGCTTTTTCCCCCAGCCCCAGCATTTT
j_gene: TRBJ2-1; abundance: few; d_gene: TRBD2; v_gene: TRBV20-1; CDR3aa: CSARATSGGAFNEQFF; CDR3nt: TGCAGTGCTAGAGCGACTAGCGGGGGGGCCTTCAATGAGCAGTTCTTC
j_gene: TRBJ2-7; abundance: NA; d_gene: TRBD2; v_gene: TRBV11-2; CDR3aa: CASSRFPGLAGDEQYF; CDR3nt: TGTGCCAGCAGCCGTTTTCCGGGACTAGCGGGGGACGAGCAGTACTTC
j_gene: TRBJ2-1; abundance: NA; d_gene: TRBD1; v_gene: TRBV11-1; CDR3aa: CASCPGQESNEQFF; CDR3nt: TGTGCCAGCTGTCCGGGACAGGAATCCAATGAGCAGTTCTTC
j_gene: TRBJ2-3; abundance: NA; d_gene: TRBD2; v_gene: TRBV5-1; CDR3aa: CASSSRAGGADTQYF; CDR3nt: TGCGCCAGCAGCTCCCGTGCGGGGGGGGCTGATACGCAGTATTTT
j_gene: TRBJ1-2; abundance: many; d_gene: TRBD1; v_gene: TRBV7-2; CDR3aa: CASSWPPGQGRGYTF; CDR3nt: TGTGCCAGCAGCTGGCCGCCGGGACAGGGCCGCGGCTACACCTTC
j_gene: TRBJ2-6; abundance: NA; d_gene: TRBD1; v_gene: TRBV12-3/TRBV12-4; CDR3aa: CASSSPRTGLLSGANVLTF; CDR3nt: TGTGCCAGCAGCTCTCCCCGGACAGGCCTCCTCTCTGGGGCCAACGTCCTGACTTTC
j_gene: TRBJ2-5; abundance: few; d_gene: NA; v_gene: TRBV12-3/TRBV12-4; CDR3aa: CASSRRGIQETQYF; CDR3nt: TGTGCCAGCAGTCGACGGGGAATTCAAGAGACCCAGTACTTC
j_gene: TRBJ2-2; abundance: NA; d_gene: NA; v_gene: TRBV7-3; CDR3aa: CASSLWGTGELFF; CDR3nt: TGTGCCAGCAGCTTGTGGGGCACCGGGGAGCTGTTTTTT
j_gene: TRBJ2-5; abundance: NA; d_gene: TRBD2; v_gene: TRBV6-1; CDR3aa: CASSEGPGRGETQYF; CDR3nt: TGTGCCAGCAGTGAAGGCCCCGGGAGGGGAGAGACCCAGTACTTC
j_gene: TRBJ1-1; abundance: NA; d_gene: NA; v_gene: TRBV3-1; CDR3aa: CASSQFDRNTEAFF; CDR3nt: TGTGCCAGCAGCCAATTCGACAGGAACACTGAAGCTTTCTTT
j_gene: TRBJ2-1; abundance: many; d_gene: NA; v_gene: TRBV2; CDR3aa: CASKGDGDEQFF; CDR3nt: TGTGCCAGCAAAGGGGACGGCGATGAGCAGTTCTTC
j_gene: TRBJ1-2; abundance: many; d_gene: TRBD1; v_gene: TRBV20-1; CDR3aa: CSSNPGQGARGYTF; CDR3nt: TGCAGTTCGAACCCGGGACAGGGGGCGCGGGGCTACACCTTC
j_gene: TRBJ2-1; abundance: NA; d_gene: TRBD2; v_gene: TRBV12-3/TRBV12-4; CDR3aa: CASSPSSGRTNEQFF; CDR3nt: TGTGCCAGCAGTCCATCTAGCGGGCGCACCAATGAGCAGTTCTTC
j_gene: TRBJ1-4; abundance: few; d_gene: NA; v_gene: TRBV4-2; CDR3aa: CASSQGTQGIATNEKLFF; CDR3nt: TGTGCCAGCAGCCAAGGGACACAAGGGATTGCAACTAATGAAAAACTGTTTTTT
j_gene: TRBJ2-2; abundance: NA; d_gene: TRBD1; v_gene: TRBV5-1; CDR3aa: CASSYRTGSTGELFF; CDR3nt: TGCGCCAGCAGCTACCGGACAGGGTCCACCGGGGAGCTGTTTTTT
j_gene: TRBJ2-3; abundance: many; d_gene: NA; v_gene: TRBV3-1; CDR3aa: CASSLPGTGTQYF; CDR3nt: TGTGCCAGCAGCCTACCCGGGACGGGTACGCAGTATTTT
j_gene: TRBJ2-5; abundance: NA; d_gene: TRBD2; v_gene: TRBV12-3/TRBV12-4; CDR3aa: CASSRGLAVTGETQYF; CDR3nt: TGTGCCAGCAGTCGAGGACTAGCGGTAACGGGGGAGACCCAGTACTTC